Described below is a single T cell receptor (beta chain) sequence and its context. What it binds is not known. Making the TCR beta libraries involved quantitative 5'-RACE with molecular barcodes. TCRdb reprocessed the 5' RACE reads via MiXCR and lists one record per CDR3 protein. Among 700,000 to 1,000,000 distinct CDR3 sequences, about an eighth were seen once, and the ten largest hold under 0.6%. These data come from a study of CD8 T cells in ankylosing spondylitis. Study conclusions and caveats: Reactive arthritis synovial fluid and blood previously showed some of these motif variants. Ankylosing spondylitis blood appeared to carry a characteristic TCR beta motif of roughly 8 highly homologous variants. The clones that were linked to disease were reported to be significantly enriched in matched synovial fluid samples from ankylosing spondylitis patients.

The CDR3 length is 13 residues. Germline-derived CDR1 and CDR2 are DFQATT and SNEGSKA (reference sequence). V was clipped by 2 bases and J by 9 bases, with 13 bases between them. V is TRBV20-1 and J is TRBJ2-2, with D possibly called TRBD1 or TRBD2 (5 bases each). The specimen sequenced was blood, either unsorted or a sorted T cell fraction (not recorded which). The TCR was taken from a male donor with ankylosing spondylitis. The CDR3 protein is CSARRQGARELFF. As DNA, the CDR3 is TGCAGTGCTAGAAGGCAGGGAGCCAGGGAGCTGTTTTTT.